The 14 T cell receptor beta chains presented below share a single source sample, sequenced in a study of blood T cell repertoires in COVID-19. Clones were sequenced by immunoSEQ multiplex PCR, and TCRdb holds only the in-frame ones, with some missing. Among fewer than 300,000 clones listed, approximately 90% were seen once. Sequenced material: peripheral blood. These TCRs come from a man between 25 and 39 years old with acute or convalescent COVID-19.

This clone has a handful of counts. The gene calls are TRBV7-9 and TRBJ1-1; 7 bases map to TRBD1. This CDR3 is 15 amino acids long. The J segment lost 3 bases and the V segment lost 5 bases, leaving 9 bases of the junction unmatched. Looked up from germline, CDR1 is SEHNR and CDR2 is FQNEAQ (reference sequence). DNA of the CDR3: TGTGCCAGCAGCCGAGGGGGCTATGAACACACTGAAGCTTTCTTT. This gives the protein CASSRGGYEHTEAFF. Together with reference TRBV7-9 and TRBJ1-1, the CDR3 gives the full variable domain: DTGVSQNPRHKITKRGQNVTFRCDPISEHNRLYWYRQTLGQGPEFLTYFQNEAQLEKSRLLSDRFSAERPKGSFSTLEIQRTEQGDSAMYLCASSRGGYEHTEAFFGQGTRLTVV.

The gene calls are TRBV3-1 (or the pseudogene TRBV3-2) and TRBJ2-3; 11 nucleotides agree with TRBD2. The CDR3 totals 16 residues. V lost 2 bases and J lost 4; bases outside the gene matches: 5. The V gene's germline CDR1 is LGHDT and CDR2 YNNKEL (reference sequence). CDR3 DNA: TGTGCCAGCAGCCAAACTGTACTAGCGGGGGCAGATACGCAGTATTTT. Translation gives CASSQTVLAGADTQYF.

The rearrangement joins TRBV7-8 to TRBJ1-2; no reliable D call. The CDR3 is 16 residues long. Trimming removed 0 bases at V and 5 bases at J, with 16 bases between. Germline V lookup: CDR1 SGHVS, CDR2 FQNEAQ. The CDR3 bases are TGTGCCAGCAGCTTAGCGTCGGGGATGAGAGAGTATGGCTACACCTTC. Translation gives CASSLASGMREYGYTF.

The V gene is TRBV3-1 (or the pseudogene TRBV3-2), the J gene TRBJ2-1, with 14 bases matching TRBD2. The CDR3 is 18 amino acids. Trimming removed 4 bases from V and 1 base from J; junction bases left unmatched: 6. Germline values: CDR1 LGHDT, CDR2 YNNKEL (reference sequence). The CDR3 sequence: CASSPGLAGALSYNEQFF. The CDR3 region has the DNA TGTGCCAGCAGCCCGGGACTAGCGGGGGCCCTATCCTACAATGAGCAGTTCTTC.

This clone appeared a single time. This chain uses TRBV4-1 with TRBJ1-1; TRBD1 is a possible D gene (5 bases). This CDR3 region has 16 residues. Germline V lookup: CDR1 MGHRA, CDR2 YSYEKL. The V end was cut by 4 bases, the J end by 3 bases, with 18 bases between. This chain's CDR3 is CASSLSRGGEDTEAFF. The CDR3, as DNA: TGCGCCAGCAGCCTCAGTAGGGGAGGCGAGGACACTGAAGCTTTCTTT.

This rearrangement joins TRBV14 to TRBJ2-2; 7 nucleotides align to TRBD1. Germline CDR1 reads SGHDN; CDR2 reads FVKESK. With 2 bases clipped from V and 4 bases from J, the junction kept 4 bases outside the gene matches. CDR3 length: 15 amino acids. The CDR3 reads CASSQQGEITGELFF. As DNA, the CDR3 is TGTGCCAGCAGCCAACAGGGGGAAATCACCGGGGAGCTGTTTTTT.

The V call is TRBV18, the J call TRBJ2-3; 7 nucleotides align to TRBD2. This CDR3 has 14 residues. From germline, CDR1 is KGHSH and CDR2 LQKENI. Trimming removed 4 bases from V and 2 bases from J; junction bases left unmatched: 3. The CDR3 sequence is CASSHGLDTDTQYF. The CDR3 DNA reads TGTGCCAGCTCACATGGACTAGACACAGATACGCAGTATTTT.

The chain's CDR3 is CASSLAPSAAYEQYF. In DNA form, the CDR3 reads TGTGCCAGCAGTTTGGCCCCTAGCGCGGCCTACGAGCAGTACTTC. V usage is TRBV27 and J usage is TRBJ2-7; tentatively, D is TRBD2 (6 bases). From germline, CDR1 is MNHEY and CDR2 SMNVEV (reference sequence). The CDR3 is made up of 15 amino acids. V dropped 3 bases and J dropped 2 bases, with 14 bases sitting between them.

This chain connects TRBV19 to TRBJ2-7, with D perhaps matching TRBD1 (5 bases). In germline, CDR1 is LNHDA, CDR2 SQIVND (reference sequence). V lost 8 bases and J lost 3, with 17 bases in between. This CDR3 has 14 residues. The CDR3 protein is CASSKGSAGYEQYF. CDR3 coding DNA: TGTGCCAGTTCTAAGGGGTCGGCAGGCTACGAGCAGTACTTC. The variable domain in full, completed from reference TRBV19 and TRBJ2-7, reads DGGITQSPKYLFRKEGQNVTLSCEQNLNHDAMYWYRQDPGQGLRLIYYSQIVNDFQKGDIAEGYSVSREKKESFPLTVTSAQKNPTAFYLCASSKGSAGYEQYFGPGTRLTVT.

The chain is built from TRBV5-4 and TRBJ1-1; no clear D gene. The germline V gene encodes CDR1 SGHNT and CDR2 YYREEE (reference sequence). Trimming shortened V by 2 bases and J by 0 bases, and 5 bases separated the two germline ends. This CDR3 is 13 amino acids long. CDR3 nucleotides: TGTGCCAGCAGCTTTTTCATGAACACTGAAGCTTTCTTT. Protein: CASSFFMNTEAFF.

The V call is TRBV24-1, the J call TRBJ2-1; weak D call: TRBD1 (5 bases). The length of the CDR3 is 14 residues. The V end lost 7 bases, the J end lost 9 bases, and 18 bases lay between the germline ends. Germline CDR1 and CDR2: KGHDR and SFDVKD. The DNA of the CDR3 is TGTGCCACCAGAGGGGTTGAGGCAATGAGTGAGCAGTTCTTC. Residues: CATRGVEAMSEQFF.

V usage is TRBV28 and J usage is TRBJ2-5; 9 positions match TRBD1. Germline assignment: CDR1 MDHEN and CDR2 SYDVKM. The V and J ends lost 5 bases and 4 bases, in that order; junction bases with no gene match: 14. This CDR3 region has 17 residues. The CDR3 coding sequence is TGTGCCAGCAGTCCCTGGGGGACAGGGCTTGAGCGAGAGACCCAGTACTTC. The encoded protein is CASSPWGTGLERETQYF.

This rearrangement joins TRBV6-5 to TRBJ1-2; possible D gene TRBD1, 5 bases. The germline V gene encodes CDR1 MNHEY and CDR2 SVGAGI. There are 14 residues in the CDR3. V was trimmed by 2 bases and J by 4 bases, leaving 11 bases between them. The chain's CDR3 is CASSYGQGGYGYTF. In DNA, the CDR3 is TGTGCCAGCAGTTACGGGCAGGGAGGCTATGGCTACACCTTC.

In its sample, this clone was seen once. The V and J genes are TRBV19 and TRBJ2-7, with 9 bases that match TRBD1. The junction had 7 bases not matched to a gene; V was cut back by 7 bases and J by 0 bases. This CDR3 has 15 residues. Germline lookup yields CDR1 LNHDA and CDR2 SQIVND (reference sequence). The CDR3 DNA reads as TGTGCCAGTACCCAAGGGACAGGGACCTCCTACGAGCAGTACTTC. Amino acid sequence: CASTQGTGTSYEQYF.